One and the same sample provided the 20 T cell receptor beta chains below, sequenced in a study of long-term antiretroviral therapy in people with HIV. It was version v3.0 of the immunoSEQ assay that was run at survey level. Repertoires were generated with immunoSEQ multiplex PCR, while TCRdb's copy carries only in-frame clones and drops some. This sample has roughly 28,000 clones, with 75% to 95% found just once. The sample in question was unsorted PBMCs, obtained about 5.5 years after starting antiretroviral therapy. The receptors stem from a woman between 40 and 50 years old with HIV.

The V and J genes are TRBV6-5 and TRBJ1-2; D remains ambiguous. V was clipped by 2 bases and J by 8 bases, with 9 bases between them. Per germline, CDR1 MNHEY and CDR2 SVGAGI. This CDR3 region has 12 residues. CDR3 DNA: TGTGCCAGCAGTTACCTGACAAAGGGCTACACCTTC. Amino acids: CASSYLTKGYTF.

This clone was observed a single time. J is TRBJ2-7 and V is TRBV6-6, with 8 bases that match TRBD2. There are 13 residues in the CDR3. Unmatched junction bases numbered 3, after V lost 7 bases and J lost 1 base. Germline loops: CDR1 MNHNY, CDR2 SVGAGI (reference sequence). CDR3 bases: TGTGCCAGCACACCTAGCGGGTCCTACGAGCAGTACTTC. Amino acids: CASTPSGSYEQYF.

The rearrangement links TRBV28 to TRBJ1-1; TRBD1 agrees at 8 bases. The CDR3 extends over 14 amino acids. The J segment lost 8 bases and the V segment lost 5 bases, leaving 10 bases of the junction unmatched. Germline V gene data show CDR1 as MDHEN and CDR2 as SYDVKM. CDR3: CASSGQGETGEAFF. CDR3 nucleotide sequence: TGTGCCAGCAGTGGACAGGGCGAAACGGGGGAAGCTTTCTTT.

This rearrangement joins TRBV6-5 to TRBJ1-6; D not resolved. The ends were cut back, 0 bases at V and 8 bases at J, with 14 bases in the middle. Germline assignment: CDR1 MNHEY and CDR2 SVGAGI. The CDR3 loop spans 16 amino acids. DNA for the CDR3: TGTGCCAGCAGTTACTCTTATCGGGGTAGTGATTCACCCCTCCACTTT. This gives the protein CASSYSYRGSDSPLHF.

This chain uses TRBV10-2 with TRBJ2-2; D is unresolved. This CDR3 contains 12 residues. Germline-derived CDR1 and CDR2 are WSHSY and SAAADI. V was shortened by 6 bases and J by 7 bases, with 9 bases between the two germline ends. The CDR3 protein is CASRVGDGELFF. Written as DNA, the CDR3 is TGCGCCAGCAGGGTCGGAGACGGGGAGCTGTTTTTT.

DNA for the CDR3: TGTGCCAGCAGTCCCCGGGGCGACGAGCAGTACTTC. Residues: CASSPRGDEQYF. The chain is built from TRBV6-6 and TRBJ2-7, with D perhaps given as TRBD1 or TRBD2 (5 bases each). Germline-derived CDR1 and CDR2 are MNHNY and SVGAGI (reference sequence). V lost 5 bases to trimming and J lost 5 bases, with 10 bases between them. The CDR3 is 12 residues long.

J is TRBJ2-3 and V is TRBV7-9, with D uncertain. Germline V CDR1 and CDR2: SEHNR, FQNEAQ (reference sequence). Trimming cost V 2 bases and J 2 bases, with 14 bases left between them. The length of the CDR3 is 16 residues. CDR3 nucleotides: TGTGCCAGCAGCTTACGTGGGGAATTCCCCACAGATACGCAGTATTTT. This sequence encodes CASSLRGEFPTDTQYF.

CDR3 DNA: TGTGCCAGCAGCTTAAACCTGGCGGGAAGAGACGAGCAGTACTTC. This encodes CASSLNLAGRDEQYF. J is TRBJ2-7 and V is TRBV7-8; TRBD2 is a possible D gene (6 bases). The V end lost 2 bases, the J end lost 5 bases, and 16 bases lay between the germline ends. Germline assignment: CDR1 SGHVS and CDR2 FQNEAQ. This CDR3 comprises 15 residues.

CDR3 loop: CASSQGTSGRRSDTQYF. The CDR3 DNA reads as TGTGCCAGCAGCCAGGGGACTAGCGGGAGGAGGTCAGATACGCAGTATTTT. This chain links TRBV5-4 with TRBJ2-3; TRBD2 matches at 15 bases. CDR3 length: 17 amino acids. The germline CDR1 and CDR2 sequences are SGHNT and YYREEE (reference sequence). The J segment lost 4 bases and the V segment lost 4 bases, leaving 7 bases of the junction unmatched.

This rearrangement joins TRBV7-8 to TRBJ2-1; D call uncertain. Trimming left V 1 base short and J 1 base short, with 5 bases between. Germline CDR1 and CDR2: SGHVS and FQNEAQ. The CDR3 length is 14 residues. Written as DNA, the CDR3 is TGTGCCAGCAGCTTAGGGGGATCCTACAATGAGCAGTTCTTC. Its translation: CASSLGGSYNEQFF.

The J gene is TRBJ1-1, the V gene TRBV7-8; D ambiguous. The CDR3 extends over 16 amino acids. Trimming shortened V by 2 bases and J by 6 bases, and 19 bases separated the two germline ends. Germline CDR1 SGHVS, CDR2 FQNEAQ. This CDR3 is CASSLSFGGFSPEAFF. The CDR3 DNA reads TGTGCCAGCAGCTTATCTTTCGGCGGCTTCAGTCCTGAAGCTTTCTTT.

V usage is TRBV4-1 and J usage is TRBJ2-5; TRBD2 matches at 10 bases. The J call may be faulty, since TRBJ2-7 better matches the DNA end. This CDR3 region has 17 residues. CDR1 is MGHRA and CDR2 is YSYEKL in the germline V gene. The CDR3 spells CASSPTASGRIRYEQYF. CDR3 nucleotides: TGCGCCAGCAGCCCAACGGCTAGCGGGAGAATTCGTTACGAGCAGTACTTC.

The J gene is TRBJ1-2, the V gene TRBV9, with D unclear. Trimming removed 0 bases from V and 4 bases from J, with 7 bases in between. The CDR3 has 13 residues. CDR1 is SGDLS and CDR2 is YYNGEE in the germline V gene. The CDR3 loop is CASSVGGTYGYTF. CDR3 nucleotides: TGTGCCAGCAGCGTAGGTGGCACCTATGGCTACACCTTC.

The rearrangement links TRBV27 to TRBJ1-1, with D possibly being TRBD1 (5 bases). From germline, CDR1 is MNHEY and CDR2 SMNVEV (reference sequence). V dropped 0 bases and J dropped 1 base, with 9 bases sitting between them. This CDR3 region has 15 residues. Written as DNA, the CDR3 is TGTGCCAGCAGTTTATCCAGGGACCCGAACACTGAAGCTTTCTTT. Amino acids: CASSLSRDPNTEAFF.

The J gene is TRBJ1-1, the V gene TRBV7-9, with D tentatively TRBD1 (5 bases). Trimming cost V 0 bases and J 7 bases, with 12 bases left between them. The CDR3 has 14 residues. Looked up from germline, CDR1 is SEHNR and CDR2 is FQNEAQ (reference sequence). The CDR3 is CASSLALRQNEAFF. The CDR3 DNA follows: TGTGCCAGCAGCTTAGCGCTGAGACAGAATGAAGCTTTCTTT. The variable domain in full, with the rest retrieved from reference TRBV7-9 and TRBJ1-1, is DTGVSQNPRHKITKRGQNVTFRCDPISEHNRLYWYRQTLGQGPEFLTYFQNEAQLEKSRLLSDRFSAERPKGSFSTLEIQRTEQGDSAMYLCASSLALRQNEAFFGQGTRLTVV.

The V and J genes are TRBV18 and TRBJ2-5; no clear D gene. Germline CDR1 and CDR2: KGHSH and LQKENI. CDR3 length: 13 residues. The germline V and J ends were trimmed by 8 bases and 1 base, with 11 bases remaining between them. The CDR3 here is CASIEAPQETQYF. The CDR3 DNA reads as TGTGCCAGCATCGAAGCACCCCAAGAGACCCAGTACTTC. The whole variable domain, filled in from reference TRBV18 and TRBJ2-5, reads NAGVMQNPRHLVRRRGQEARLRCSPMKGHSHVYWYRQLPEEGLKFMVYLQKENIIDESGMPKERFSAEFPKEGPSILRIQQVVRGDSAAYFCASIEAPQETQYFGPGTRLLVL.

The CDR3 spells CASSFQTANTGELFF. The CDR3 DNA is TGTGCCAGCAGCTTCCAGACAGCGAACACCGGGGAGCTGTTTTTT. This sequence joins TRBV11-2 and TRBJ2-2; weak D call: TRBD1 (5 bases). Deletions cut 3 bases from V and 0 bases from J, with 8 bases between. There are 15 residues in the CDR3. Germline V gives CDR1 SGHAT, CDR2 FQNNGV.

The chain joins TRBV4-3 to TRBJ2-5, with D perhaps being TRBD1 or TRBD2 (6 bases each). The CDR3 has 16 amino acids. Germline CDR1 LGHNA, CDR2 YSLEER. V was trimmed by 2 bases and J by 4 bases, leaving 17 bases between them. The CDR3 DNA is TGCGCCAGCAGCCAAACCTACGGGGGCGGAGGAGAGACCCAGTACTTC. Its translation: CASSQTYGGGGETQYF.

V gene TRBV2 combines with J gene TRBJ1-2; TRBD1 might be the D (5 bases). Germline V gives CDR1 SNHLY, CDR2 FYNNEI. The CDR3 extends over 14 amino acids. Trimming left V 5 bases short and J 0 bases short, with 10 bases between. The CDR3 nucleotides read TGTGCCAGCAGTATAAAACAGGCTAACTATGGCTACACCTTC. Translating it yields CASSIKQANYGYTF. The entire variable domain, with the rest obtained from reference TRBV2 and TRBJ1-2, is as follows: EPEVTQTPSHQVTQMGQEVILRCVPISNHLYFYWYRQILGQKVEFLVSFYNNEISEKSEIFDDQFSVERPDGSNFTLKIRSTKLEDSAMYFCASSIKQANYGYTFGSGTRLTVV.

The chain is built from TRBV27 and TRBJ1-1; unclear D gene. V dropped 5 bases and J dropped 0 bases, with 10 bases sitting between them. From germline, CDR1 is MNHEY and CDR2 SMNVEV (reference sequence). This CDR3 is built from 14 residues. The CDR3 DNA follows: TGTGCCAGCAGTCCCGGTCTAATGAACACTGAAGCTTTCTTT. It is translated as CASSPGLMNTEAFF.